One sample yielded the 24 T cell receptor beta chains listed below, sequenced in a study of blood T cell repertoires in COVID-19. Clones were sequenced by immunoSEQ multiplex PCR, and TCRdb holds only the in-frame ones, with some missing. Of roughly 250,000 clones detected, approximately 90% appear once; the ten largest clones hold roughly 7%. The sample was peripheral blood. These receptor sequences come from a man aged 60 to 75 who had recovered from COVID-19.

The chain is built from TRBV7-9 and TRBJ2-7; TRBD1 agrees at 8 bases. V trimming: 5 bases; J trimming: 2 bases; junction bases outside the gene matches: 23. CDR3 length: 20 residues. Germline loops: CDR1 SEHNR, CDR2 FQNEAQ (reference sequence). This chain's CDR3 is CASSTLSTGVTTEPPYEQYF. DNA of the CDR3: TGTGCCAGCAGCACCCTCTCGACAGGGGTGACTACAGAACCGCCCTACGAGCAGTACTTC.

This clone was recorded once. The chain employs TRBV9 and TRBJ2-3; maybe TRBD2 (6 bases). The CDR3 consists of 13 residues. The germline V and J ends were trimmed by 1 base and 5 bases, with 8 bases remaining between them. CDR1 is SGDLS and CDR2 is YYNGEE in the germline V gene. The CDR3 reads CASSVLAIDTQYF. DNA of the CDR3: TGTGCCAGCAGCGTACTAGCGATAGATACGCAGTATTTT. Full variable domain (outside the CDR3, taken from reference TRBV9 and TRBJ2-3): DSGVTQTPKHLITATGQRVTLRCSPRSGDLSVYWYQQSLDQGLQFLIQYYNGEERAKGNILERFSAQQFPDLHSELNLSSLELGDSALYFCASSVLAIDTQYFGPGTRLTVL.

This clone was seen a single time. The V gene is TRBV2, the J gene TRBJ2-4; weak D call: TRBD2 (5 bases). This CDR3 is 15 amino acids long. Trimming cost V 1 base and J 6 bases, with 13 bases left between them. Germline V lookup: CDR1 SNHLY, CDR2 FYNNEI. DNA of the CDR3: TGTGCCAGCAGTGAAGAGGGAGCTAGAGGAAACATTCAGTACTTC. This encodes CASSEEGARGNIQYF.

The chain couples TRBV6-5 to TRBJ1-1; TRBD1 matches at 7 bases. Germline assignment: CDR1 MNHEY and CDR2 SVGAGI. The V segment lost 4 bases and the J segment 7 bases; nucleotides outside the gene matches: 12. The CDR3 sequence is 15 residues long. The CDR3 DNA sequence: TGTGCCAGCAGTTCGCCGGGACAGCCGCGTAATGAAGCTTTCTTT. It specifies CASSSPGQPRNEAFF.

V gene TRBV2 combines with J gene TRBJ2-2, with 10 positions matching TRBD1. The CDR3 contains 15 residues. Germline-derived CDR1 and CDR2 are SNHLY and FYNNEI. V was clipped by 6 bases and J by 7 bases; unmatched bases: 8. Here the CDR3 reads CASSGDRGTGGELFF. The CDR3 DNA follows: TGTGCCAGCAGCGGGGACAGGGGAACCGGCGGGGAGCTGTTTTTT.

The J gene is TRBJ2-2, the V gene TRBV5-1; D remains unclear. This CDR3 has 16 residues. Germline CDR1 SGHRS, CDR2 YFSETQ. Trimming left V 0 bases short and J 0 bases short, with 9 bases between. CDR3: CASSLALPANTGELFF. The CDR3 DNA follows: TGCGCCAGCAGCTTGGCCCTCCCCGCGAACACCGGGGAGCTGTTTTTT.

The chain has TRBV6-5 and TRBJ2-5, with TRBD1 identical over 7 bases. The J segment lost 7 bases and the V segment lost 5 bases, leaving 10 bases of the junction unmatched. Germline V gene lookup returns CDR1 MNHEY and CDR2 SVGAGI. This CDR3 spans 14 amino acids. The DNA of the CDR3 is TGTGCCAGCAGTCCTCAGACAGGGATAGGGACCCAGTACTTC. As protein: CASSPQTGIGTQYF.

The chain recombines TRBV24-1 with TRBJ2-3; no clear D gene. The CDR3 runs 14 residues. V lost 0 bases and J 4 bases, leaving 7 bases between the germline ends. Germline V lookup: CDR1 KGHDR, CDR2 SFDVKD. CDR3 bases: TGTGCCACCAGTGATTTGCGGGTTGCAGATACGCAGTATTTT. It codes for CATSDLRVADTQYF.

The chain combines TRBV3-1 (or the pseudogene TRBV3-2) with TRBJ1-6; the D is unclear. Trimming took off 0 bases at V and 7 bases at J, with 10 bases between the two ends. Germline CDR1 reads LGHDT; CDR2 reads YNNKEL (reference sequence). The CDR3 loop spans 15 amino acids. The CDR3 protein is CASSQEAVSNSPLHF. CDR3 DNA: TGTGCCAGCAGCCAAGAGGCCGTATCAAATTCACCCCTCCACTTT.

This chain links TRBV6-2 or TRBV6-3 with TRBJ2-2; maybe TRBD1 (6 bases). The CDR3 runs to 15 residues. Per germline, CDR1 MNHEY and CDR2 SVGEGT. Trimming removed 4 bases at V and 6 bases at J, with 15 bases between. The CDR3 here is CASSWGPGLAGELFF. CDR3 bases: TGTGCCAGCAGTTGGGGGCCGGGGTTGGCCGGGGAGCTGTTTTTT.

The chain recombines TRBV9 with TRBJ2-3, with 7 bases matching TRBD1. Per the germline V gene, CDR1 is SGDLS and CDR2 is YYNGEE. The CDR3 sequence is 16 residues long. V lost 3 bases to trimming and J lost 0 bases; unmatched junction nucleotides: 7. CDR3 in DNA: TGTGCCAGCAGCGCCTGGGGACAGCGAAGCACAGATACGCAGTATTTT. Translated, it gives CASSAWGQRSTDTQYF.

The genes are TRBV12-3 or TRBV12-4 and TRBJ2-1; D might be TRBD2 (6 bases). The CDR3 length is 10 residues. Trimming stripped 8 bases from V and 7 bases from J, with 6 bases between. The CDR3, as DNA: TGTGCCAGCCGGGGGAATGAGCAGTTCTTC. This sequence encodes CASRGNEQFF.

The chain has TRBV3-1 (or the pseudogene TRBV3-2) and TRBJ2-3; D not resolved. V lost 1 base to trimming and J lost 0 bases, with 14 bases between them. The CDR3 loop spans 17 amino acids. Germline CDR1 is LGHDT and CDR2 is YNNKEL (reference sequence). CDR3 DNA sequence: TGTGCCAGCAGCCAAGTTTTTGCACTATCTAGCACAGATACGCAGTATTTT. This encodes CASSQVFALSSTDTQYF.

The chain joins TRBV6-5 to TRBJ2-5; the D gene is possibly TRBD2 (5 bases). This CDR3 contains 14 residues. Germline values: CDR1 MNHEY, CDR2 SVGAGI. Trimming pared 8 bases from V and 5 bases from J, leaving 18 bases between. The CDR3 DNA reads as TGTGCCAGCCAAAATCGTGGGTGGAGGGAGACCCAGTACTTC. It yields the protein CASQNRGWRETQYF.

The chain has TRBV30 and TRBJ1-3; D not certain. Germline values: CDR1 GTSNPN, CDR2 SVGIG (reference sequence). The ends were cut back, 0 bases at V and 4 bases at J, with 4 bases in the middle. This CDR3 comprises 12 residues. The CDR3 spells CAWSVLGNTIYF. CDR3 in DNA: TGTGCCTGGAGTGTACTGGGAAACACCATATATTTT.

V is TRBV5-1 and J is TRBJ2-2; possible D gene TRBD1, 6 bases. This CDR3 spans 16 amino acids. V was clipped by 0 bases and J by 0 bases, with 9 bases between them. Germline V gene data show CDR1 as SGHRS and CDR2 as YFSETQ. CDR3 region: CASSLVGAANTGELFF. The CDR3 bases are TGCGCCAGCAGCTTGGTGGGGGCAGCGAACACCGGGGAGCTGTTTTTT.

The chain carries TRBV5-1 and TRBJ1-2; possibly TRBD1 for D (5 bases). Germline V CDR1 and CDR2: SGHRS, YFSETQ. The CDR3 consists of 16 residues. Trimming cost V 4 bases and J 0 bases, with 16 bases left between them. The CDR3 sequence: CASSGQGGSSNYGYTF. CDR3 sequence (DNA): TGCGCCAGCAGCGGCCAGGGCGGAAGTTCTAACTATGGCTACACCTTC.

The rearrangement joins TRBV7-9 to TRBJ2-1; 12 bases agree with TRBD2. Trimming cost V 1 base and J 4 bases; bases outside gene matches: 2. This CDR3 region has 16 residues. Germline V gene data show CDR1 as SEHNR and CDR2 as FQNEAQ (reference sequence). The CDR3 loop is CASSLGLAGGYNEQFF. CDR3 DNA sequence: TGTGCCAGCAGCTTAGGGCTAGCGGGGGGGTACAATGAGCAGTTCTTC. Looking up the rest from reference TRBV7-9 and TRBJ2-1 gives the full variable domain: DTGVSQNPRHKITKRGQNVTFRCDPISEHNRLYWYRQTLGQGPEFLTYFQNEAQLEKSRLLSDRFSAERPKGSFSTLEIQRTEQGDSAMYLCASSLGLAGGYNEQFFGPGTRLTVL.

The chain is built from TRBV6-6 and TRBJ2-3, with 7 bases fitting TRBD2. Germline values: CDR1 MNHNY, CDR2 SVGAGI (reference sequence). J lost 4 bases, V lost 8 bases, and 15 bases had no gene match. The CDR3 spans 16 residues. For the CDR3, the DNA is TGTGCCAGCCACGGGCTCACTAGCGAGAGAGCAGATACGCAGTATTTT. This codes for CASHGLTSERADTQYF.

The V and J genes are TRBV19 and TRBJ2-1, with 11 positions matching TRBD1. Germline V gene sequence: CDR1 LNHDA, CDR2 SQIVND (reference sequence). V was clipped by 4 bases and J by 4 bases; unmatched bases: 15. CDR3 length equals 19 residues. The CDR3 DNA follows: TGTGCCAGTAGTAAAAGAGGACAGGGGGCTATCGGGATATACAATGAGCAGTTCTTC. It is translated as CASSKRGQGAIGIYNEQFF.

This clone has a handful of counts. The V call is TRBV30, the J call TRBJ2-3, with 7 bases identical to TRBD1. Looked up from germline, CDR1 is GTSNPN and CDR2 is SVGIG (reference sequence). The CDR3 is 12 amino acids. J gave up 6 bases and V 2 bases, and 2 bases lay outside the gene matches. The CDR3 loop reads CAWSTTGDTQYF. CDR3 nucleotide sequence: TGTGCCTGGAGTACGACAGGGGATACGCAGTATTTT.

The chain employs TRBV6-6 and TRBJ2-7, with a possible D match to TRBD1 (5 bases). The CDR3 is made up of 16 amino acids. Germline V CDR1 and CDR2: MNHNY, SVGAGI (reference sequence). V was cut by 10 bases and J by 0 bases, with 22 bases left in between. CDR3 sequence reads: CATTPYQGVSSYEQYF. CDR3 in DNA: TGTGCCACCACGCCTTATCAAGGGGTGAGCTCCTACGAGCAGTACTTC.

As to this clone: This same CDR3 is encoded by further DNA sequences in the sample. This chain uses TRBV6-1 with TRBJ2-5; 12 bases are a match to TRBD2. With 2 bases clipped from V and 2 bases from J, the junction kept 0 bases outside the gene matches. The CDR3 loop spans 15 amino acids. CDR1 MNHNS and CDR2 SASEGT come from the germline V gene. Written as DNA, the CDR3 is TGTGCCAGCAGTGAACTAGCGGGGGGGCAAGAGACCCAGTACTTC. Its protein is CASSELAGGQETQYF.

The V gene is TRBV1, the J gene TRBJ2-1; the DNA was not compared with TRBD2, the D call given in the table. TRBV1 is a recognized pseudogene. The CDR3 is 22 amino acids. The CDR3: CTSSQDRIFGGGDAPPYNEQFF. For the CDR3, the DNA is TGCACCAGCAGCCAAGATCGTATATTCGGCGGGGGGGACGCCCCCCCCTACAATGAGCAGTTCTTC.